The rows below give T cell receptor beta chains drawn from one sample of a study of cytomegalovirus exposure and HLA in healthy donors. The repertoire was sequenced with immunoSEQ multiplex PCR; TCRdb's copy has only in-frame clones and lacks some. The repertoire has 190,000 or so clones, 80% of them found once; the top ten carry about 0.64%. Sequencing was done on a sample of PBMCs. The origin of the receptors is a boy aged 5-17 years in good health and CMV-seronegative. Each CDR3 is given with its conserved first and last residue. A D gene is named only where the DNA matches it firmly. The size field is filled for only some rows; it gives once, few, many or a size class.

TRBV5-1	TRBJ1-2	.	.	CASSLEGGNGYTF	TGCGCCAGCAGCTTGGAGGGGGGGAATGGCTACACCTTC
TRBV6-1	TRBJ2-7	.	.	CASRPGQGGYEQYF	TGTGCCAGCAGGCCTGGGCAGGGCGGCTACGAGCAGTACTTC
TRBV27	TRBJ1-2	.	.	CASSPLAPAPYGYTF	TGTGCCAGCAGCCCATTAGCACCTGCCCCTTATGGCTACACCTTC
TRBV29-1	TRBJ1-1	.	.	CSVDLRENTEAFF	TGCAGCGTTGATCTCCGGGAGAACACTGAAGCTTTCTTT
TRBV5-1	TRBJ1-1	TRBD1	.	CASSLRGHGTEAFF	TGCGCCAGCAGCTTGAGGGGGCATGGCACTGAAGCTTTCTTT
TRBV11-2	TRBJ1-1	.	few	CASSFTNRPGFRVTEAFF	TGTGCCAGCAGCTTCACGAATAGACCGGGATTTAGGGTCACTGAAGCTTTCTTT
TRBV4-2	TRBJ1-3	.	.	CASSQEWGLGNTIYF	TGTGCCAGCAGCCAAGAATGGGGCCTTGGAAACACCATATATTTT
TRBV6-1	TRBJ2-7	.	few	CASSEFWPGEQYF	TGTGCCAGCAGTGAATTTTGGCCTGGCGAGCAGTACTTC
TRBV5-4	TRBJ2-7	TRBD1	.	CASSLSAGQGFYEQYF	TGTGCCAGCAGCTTGAGCGCGGGACAGGGATTCTACGAGCAGTACTTC
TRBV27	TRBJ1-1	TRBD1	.	CASSFGQGNTEAFF	TGTGCCAGCAGTTTTGGACAGGGGAACACTGAAGCTTTCTTT
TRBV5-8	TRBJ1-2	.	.	CASSLPGFAGSHGYTF	TGTGCCAGCAGCCTACCAGGGTTTGCAGGGTCTCATGGCTACACCTTC
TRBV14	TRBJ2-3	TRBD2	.	CASKRGGASDTQYF	TGTGCCAGCAAACGCGGGGGGGCATCAGATACGCAGTATTTT
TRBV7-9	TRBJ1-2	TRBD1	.	CASSLPQDRNIIYGYTF	TGTGCCAGCAGCTTACCTCAGGACAGGAACATAATCTATGGCTACACCTTC
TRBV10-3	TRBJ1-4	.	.	CAISESFEEKLFF	TGTGCCATCAGTGAGTCTTTTGAGGAAAAACTGTTTTTT
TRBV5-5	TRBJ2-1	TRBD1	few	CASSLRTGRNEQFF	TGTGCCAGCAGCTTGAGGACAGGGAGAAATGAGCAGTTCTTC
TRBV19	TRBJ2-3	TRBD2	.	CASSIGLAEGTDTQYF	TGTGCCAGTAGTATTGGTCTAGCGGAGGGCACAGATACGCAGTATTTT
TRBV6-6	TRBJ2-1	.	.	CASSSTGNEQFF	TGTGCCAGCAGTTCGACCGGGAATGAGCAGTTCTTC
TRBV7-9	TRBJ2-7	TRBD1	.	CASSWTGKNYEQYF	TGTGCCAGCAGCTGGACAGGGAAAAATTACGAGCAGTACTTC
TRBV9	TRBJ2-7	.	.	CASSVATGLGYEQYF	TGTGCCAGCAGCGTAGCTACAGGTCTGGGATACGAGCAGTACTTC
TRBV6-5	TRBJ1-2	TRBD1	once	CASSKLQGNYGYTF	TGTGCCAGCTCCAAATTACAGGGGAACTATGGCTACACCTTC
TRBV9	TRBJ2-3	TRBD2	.	CASSVSGASTDTQYF	TGTGCCAGCAGCGTTAGCGGGGCTAGCACAGATACGCAGTATTTT
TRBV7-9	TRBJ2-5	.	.	CSSSLEGGTAIQETQYF	TGTTCCAGCAGCTTAGAAGGCGGGACAGCTATCCAAGAGACCCAGTACTTC
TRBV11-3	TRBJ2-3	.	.	CASTQVSGTSTDTQYF	TGTGCCAGCACCCAGGTTTCCGGCACTAGCACAGATACGCAGTATTTT
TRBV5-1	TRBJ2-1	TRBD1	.	CASSLDARQGPHNEQFF	TGCGCCAGCAGCTTGGATGCTCGACAGGGGCCCCACAATGAGCAGTTCTTC
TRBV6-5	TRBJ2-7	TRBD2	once	CASSSRSGDSYEQYF	TGTGCCAGCAGTTCCCGAAGCGGGGACTCCTACGAGCAGTACTTC
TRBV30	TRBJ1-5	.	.	CAWSVGGRAAQPQHF	TGTGCCTGGAGCGTGGGGGGGCGAGCCGCTCAGCCCCAGCATTTT
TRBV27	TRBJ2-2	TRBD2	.	CATKARGGTGELFF	TGTGCCACCAAAGCTCGGGGGGGCACCGGGGAGCTGTTTTTT
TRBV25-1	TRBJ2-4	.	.	CASSEGQRNIQYF	TGTGCCAGCAGTGAAGGACAGAGGAACATTCAGTACTTC
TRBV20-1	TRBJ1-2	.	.	CSARGGPGHTF	TGCAGTGCTAGAGGAGGGCCAGGCCACACCTTC
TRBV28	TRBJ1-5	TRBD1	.	CASRGTGVVNHPQHF	TGTGCCAGCAGGGGGACAGGGGTCGTTAATCATCCCCAGCATTTT
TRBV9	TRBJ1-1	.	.	CASSGSGNTEAFF	TGTGCCAGCAGCGGATCCGGGAACACTGAAGCTTTCTTT
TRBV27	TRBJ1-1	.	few	CASSLFGGNTEAFF	TGTGCCAGCAGTTTGTTCGGGGGGAACACTGAAGCTTTCTTT
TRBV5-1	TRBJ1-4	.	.	CASSLIRGPNEKLFF	TGCGCCAGCAGCTTGATCCGGGGTCCCAATGAAAAACTGTTTTTT
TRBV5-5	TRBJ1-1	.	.	CASSRVPGGTEAFF	TGTGCCAGCAGCCGGGTCCCCGGGGGCACTGAAGCTTTCTTT
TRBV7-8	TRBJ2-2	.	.	CASSLRGTGELFF	TGTGCCAGCAGCTTACGGGGTACCGGGGAGCTGTTTTTT
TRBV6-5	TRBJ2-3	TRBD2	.	CASSYSGRGGWDTQYF	TGTGCCAGCAGTTACTCGGGGCGGGGGGGCTGGGATACGCAGTATTTT
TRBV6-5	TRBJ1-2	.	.	CASREGGDYGYTF	TGTGCCAGCAGGGAGGGGGGGGACTATGGCTACACCTTC
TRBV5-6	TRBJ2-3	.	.	CASSLASDTQYF	TGTGCCAGCAGCTTGGCCTCAGATACGCAGTATTTT
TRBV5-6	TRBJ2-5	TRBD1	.	CASSSTGVGTQYF	TGTGCCAGCAGCTCGACAGGGGTAGGGACCCAGTACTTC
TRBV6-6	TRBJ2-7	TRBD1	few	CATTRGQVYEQYF	TGTGCGACGACGAGGGGGCAGGTCTACGAGCAGTACTTC
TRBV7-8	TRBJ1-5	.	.	CASSLESEGQPQHF	TGTGCCAGCAGCTTAGAGTCTGAGGGACAGCCCCAGCATTTT
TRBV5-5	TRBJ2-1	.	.	CASSLVALTNEQFF	TGTGCCAGCAGCTTGGTAGCGCTAACCAATGAGCAGTTCTTC
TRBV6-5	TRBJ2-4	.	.	CASSLRGPLSYIQYF	TGTGCCAGCAGCCTCCGAGGGCCCTTAAGTTACATTCAGTACTTC
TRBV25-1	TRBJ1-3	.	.	CASSESRGHGNTIYF	TGTGCCAGCAGTGAATCAAGGGGCCATGGAAACACCATATATTTT
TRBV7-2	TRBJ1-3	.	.	CASSPVVGVTGNTIYF	TGTGCCAGCAGCCCCGTAGTAGGGGTCACTGGAAACACCATATATTTT
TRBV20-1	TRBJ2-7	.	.	CSARSGREQYF	TGCAGTGCTAGATCAGGTCGCGAGCAGTACTTC
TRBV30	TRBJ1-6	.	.	CAWSVLDRPSLHF	TGTGCCTGGAGTGTACTTGACAGACCCTCTCTCCACTTT
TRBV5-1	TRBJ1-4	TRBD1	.	CASSLGQGYEKLFF	TGCGCCAGCAGCTTGGGACAGGGGTATGAAAAACTGTTTTTT
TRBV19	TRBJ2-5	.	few	CATSRQPQETQYF	TGTGCCACCTCTAGGCAGCCCCAGGAGACCCAGTACTTC
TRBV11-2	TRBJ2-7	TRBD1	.	CASSLGGGQGYEQYF	TGTGCCAGCAGCCTCGGCGGGGGACAGGGCTACGAGCAGTACTTC
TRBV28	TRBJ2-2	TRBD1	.	CASRTRGGQGTGELFF	TGTGCCAGCAGGACCAGAGGGGGACAGGGCACCGGGGAGCTGTTTTTT
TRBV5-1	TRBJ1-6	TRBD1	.	CASSFDNTGGNNSPLHF	TGCGCCAGCAGCTTTGATAATACAGGGGGCAATAATTCACCCCTCCACTTT
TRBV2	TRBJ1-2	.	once	CASLADTSYGYTF	TGTGCCAGCTTGGCAGATACAAGCTATGGCTACACCTTC
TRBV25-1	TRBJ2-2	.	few	CASRSSPTGELFF	TGTGCCAGCCGATCTAGCCCCACCGGGGAGCTGTTTTTT
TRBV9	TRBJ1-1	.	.	CASSALVSNTEAFF	TGTGCCAGCAGCGCCTTAGTCTCGAACACTGAAGCTTTCTTT
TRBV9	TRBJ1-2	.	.	CASSVVREGPGYTF	TGTGCCAGCAGCGTAGTCCGGGAGGGGCCTGGCTACACCTTC
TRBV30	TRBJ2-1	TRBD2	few	CAWEFGTSLPWGSGQFF	TGTGCCTGGGAGTTCGGGACTAGTCTTCCGTGGGGGTCTGGGCAGTTCTTC
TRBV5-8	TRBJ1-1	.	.	CASSLTGPNTEAFF	TGTGCCAGCAGCTTGACAGGGCCGAACACTGAAGCTTTCTTT
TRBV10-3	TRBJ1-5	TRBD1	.	CAISEPAGGSQPQHF	TGTGCCATCAGTGAGCCGGCAGGGGGGAGTCAGCCCCAGCATTTT